A selection of T cell receptor beta chains follows, all from one sample in a study of early T cells in non-severe SARS-CoV-2 infection. TCRdb processed the 5' RACE reads anew with MiXCR; each CDR3 protein has one entry. The sample gives tens of thousands of distinct CDR3 sequences, 5.5% to 7.5% of which show up once; just under 8% is in the top ten. Sequenced: whole blood. These receptors were taken from an adult who was a healthcare worker with PCR-confirmed SARS-CoV-2 infection or an uninfected control (not recorded which). CDR3s include the opening cysteine and the closing phenylalanine or tryptophan. A D gene is named only where the DNA matches it firmly. For some rows the clone size is stated as once, few or many, or as a class when expanded; others skip it.

many	TRBV28	17	TRBD1	TRBJ1-6	TGTGCCAGCAGCTTCGGACAGGGGGGTTCCTATAATTCACCCCTCCACTTT	CASSFGQGGSYNSPLHF
many	TRBV7-2	12	TRBD1	TRBJ1-3	TGTGCCAGCAGGGGGACAGGGCACACCATATATTTT	CASRGTGHTIYF
many	TRBV24-1	14	-	TRBJ2-3	TGTGCCACCAGTGATACTGGACGCACAGATACGCAGTATTTT	CATSDTGRTDTQYF
many	TRBV27	18	-	TRBJ1-4	TGTGCCAGCAGTCCGCCGAGAGGGGGACCCTCAACTAATGAAAAACTGTTTTTT	CASSPPRGGPSTNEKLFF
few	TRBV18	15	TRBD2	TRBJ2-1	TGTGCCAGCTCACAAAGCGGGAGGGTAGCCAATGAGCAGTTCTTC	CASSQSGRVANEQFF
-	TRBV5-1	15	-	TRBJ2-7	TGCGCCAGCAGCTTGACCGGGACGGAAGGCTACGAGCAGTACTTC	CASSLTGTEGYEQYF
many	TRBV19	14	-	TRBJ1-5	TGTGCCAGTAGTATTTGGTATAGCAATCAGCCCCAGCATTTT	CASSIWYSNQPQHF
once	TRBV11-2	19	TRBD1	TRBJ2-6	TGTGCCAGCAGCCGATCACCGGGACAGGGCCCCTCTGGGACCAACGTCCTGACTTTC	CASSRSPGQGPSGTNVLTF
few	TRBV6-2/TRBV6-3	13	-	TRBJ2-5	TGTGCCAGCAGGGAACAGGGGAGGGAGACCCAGTACTTC	CASREQGRETQYF
many	TRBV29-1	11	-	TRBJ2-1	TGCAGCGTTCAACCCATCAATGAGCAGTTCTTC	CSVQPINEQFF
few	TRBV5-1	16	-	TRBJ2-1	TGCGCCAGCAGCTCCGGCCTTGACAGGTTTAGCAATGAGCAGTTCTTC	CASSSGLDRFSNEQFF
few	TRBV29-1	11	-	TRBJ2-7	TGCAGCGCATATACAGGGTACGAGCAGTACTTC	CSAYTGYEQYF
many	TRBV7-9	16	TRBD1	TRBJ1-5	TGTGCCAGCAGCTCCACGGACAGGGGGCCGGATCAGCCCCAGCATTTT	CASSSTDRGPDQPQHF
many	TRBV5-1	15	TRBD1	TRBJ2-5	TGCGCCAGCACCGCTGGAGGGACAGGGGGAGAGACCCAGTACTTC	CASTAGGTGGETQYF
few	TRBV6-6	18	TRBD2	TRBJ2-3	TGTGCCAGCAGTTACAGGGACGGACTAGCGGGGAGCACAGATACGCAGTATTTT	CASSYRDGLAGSTDTQYF
few	TRBV28	12	TRBD1	TRBJ2-7	TGTGCCAGCGGGACAGGGTTTTACGAGCAGTACTTC	CASGTGFYEQYF
many	TRBV11-2	14	-	TRBJ1-1	TGTGCCAGCAGCCGCAGGCTAAATAGGGCTGAAGCTTTCTTT	CASSRRLNRAEAFF
many	TRBV20-1	13	-	TRBJ2-2	TGCAGTGCTAGACCTGGGGCGGCCGGGGAGCTGTTTTTT	CSARPGAAGELFF
few	TRBV20-1	14	-	TRBJ2-2	TGCAGTGCTAGAGTGACGGGAGACACCGGGGAGCTGTTTTTT	CSARVTGDTGELFF
many	TRBV30	15	TRBD2	TRBJ2-1	TGTGCCTGGAGTGGACTAGCGGGGGGGGCTGGTGGGCAGTTCTTC	CAWSGLAGGAGGQFF
many	TRBV18	16	-	TRBJ1-1	TGTGCCAGCTCACCAACCGGGACGTTCCTGAACACTGAAGCTTTCTTT	CASSPTGTFLNTEAFF
many	TRBV7-8	15	-	TRBJ2-7	TGTGCCAGCAGTGCCCCCAGGGGAGGGGGCTACGAGCAGTACTTC	CASSAPRGGGYEQYF
many	TRBV5-4	15	TRBD1	TRBJ2-4	TGTGCCAGCAGCTTGGACGCGGGACAGGCCAACATTCAGTACTTC	CASSLDAGQANIQYF
-	TRBV11-2	15	-	TRBJ2-2	TGTGCCAGCAGCCTTTCAGGGCAGTACACCGGGGAGCTGTTTTTT	CASSLSGQYTGELFF
-	TRBV20-1	14	-	TRBJ2-7	TGCAGTGCTAGTTCATTGGCGGTCCTCTACGAGCAGTACTTC	CSASSLAVLYEQYF
few	TRBV14	16	-	TRBJ1-4	TGTGCCAGCAGCCCCGGACAGCGGGCAACTAATGAAAAACTGTTTTTT	CASSPGQRATNEKLFF
many	TRBV30	13	-	TRBJ2-3	TGTGCCTGGAATCGGGGGCCTGACGGGCTGCAGTATTTT	CAWNRGPDGLQYF
many	TRBV5-1	12	-	TRBJ2-3	TGCGCCAGCAAGGCGGGATCAGATACGCAGTATTTT	CASKAGSDTQYF
few	TRBV6-2/TRBV6-3	13	-	TRBJ1-1	TGTGCCAGCACCCTCACAGGGTCGCGTGAAGCTTTCTTT	CASTLTGSREAFF
few	TRBV2	13	TRBD1	TRBJ2-3	TGTGCCAGCATTAGACAGGGGATAGATACGCAGTATTTT	CASIRQGIDTQYF
many	TRBV5-1	14	-	TRBJ1-3	TGCGCCAGCAGGATGAGCCTCTCTGGAAACACCATATATTTT	CASRMSLSGNTIYF
-	TRBV7-2	13	-	TRBJ1-2	TGTGCCAGCAGCTTAGGGACAACCTATGGCTACACCTTC	CASSLGTTYGYTF
many	TRBV6-4	15	TRBD1	TRBJ2-2	TGTGCCAGCAGTGACACCGACAGGGACACCGGGGAGCTGTTTTTT	CASSDTDRDTGELFF
few	TRBV7-6	14	-	TRBJ2-5	TGTGCCAGCAGAGAGGCCGCAGGGAGTTACACCCAGTACTTC	CASREAAGSYTQYF
many	TRBV6-4	15	TRBD1	TRBJ2-1	TGTGCCAGCAGTAGAACAGGGGGACGACATTATGAGCAGTTCTTC	CASSRTGGRHYEQFF
many	TRBV5-4	17	TRBD2	TRBJ2-7	TGTGCCAGCAGCTTGGTCCTAGCGGGGGGCAGTCCCTACGAGCAGTACTTC	CASSLVLAGGSPYEQYF
many	TRBV25-1	11	TRBD1	TRBJ2-7	TGTGCCAGCGAGACAGGGCACGAGCAGTACTTC	CASETGHEQYF
-	TRBV7-2	14	TRBD2	TRBJ2-7	TGTGCCAGCAGCCCCTCTGGGGGGGCCTACGAGCAGTACTTC	CASSPSGGAYEQYF
many	TRBV20-1	12	-	TRBJ1-1	TGCAGTGCTAGTCAGAGGAGGTTCAAGGCTTTCTTT	CSASQRRFKAFF
many	TRBV10-1	16	-	TRBJ1-1	TGCGCCAGCAGTGACATCGGGAGTGCGGTAACGACTGAAGCTTTCTTT	CASSDIGSAVTTEAFF
many	TRBV5-1	14	TRBD1	TRBJ1-1	TGCGCCAGCAGCGAGGGACAGGGCCCCACTGAAGCTTTCTTT	CASSEGQGPTEAFF
many	TRBV28	15	-	TRBJ2-7	TGTGCCAGCACGGGGCCAGGGGCGTACCCCCCCGAGCAGTACTTC	CASTGPGAYPPEQYF
many	TRBV7-9	15	-	TRBJ1-4	TGTGCCAGCAGCCAAGATGGGGGCACTAATGAAAAACTGTTTTTT	CASSQDGGTNEKLFF
few	TRBV5-1	15	-	TRBJ2-1	TGCGCCAGCAGCTTGGAGCAGGGTCGGTACAATGAGCAGTTCTTC	CASSLEQGRYNEQFF
many	TRBV14	16	TRBD2	TRBJ2-2	TGTGCCAGCAGCTACAGACTAGCGGTCAACACCGGGGAGCTGTTTTTT	CASSYRLAVNTGELFF
many	TRBV7-6	14	-	TRBJ2-3	TGTGCCAGCAGCTTAGGGGCAGCAAGTGGTACGCAGTATTTT	CASSLGAASGTQYF
-	TRBV28	13	TRBD1	TRBJ1-1	TGTGCCACTCAGGGGGGCAGTTGGACTGAAGCTTTCTTT	CATQGGSWTEAFF
-	TRBV12-3/TRBV12-4	13	TRBD1	TRBJ2-1	TGTGCCAGCAGTAGGGACAGGGGTCTTGAGCAGTTCTTC	CASSRDRGLEQFF
many	TRBV27	13	-	TRBJ1-2	TGTGCCAGCAGACTACAGGGAACCTATGGCTACACCTTC	CASRLQGTYGYTF
few	TRBV5-4	14	-	TRBJ1-2	TGTGCCAGCACCCGCGGGCAAGCTAACTATGGCTACACCTTC	CASTRGQANYGYTF
-	TRBV27	15	-	TRBJ2-2	TGTGCCAGCACGAAGTGGGACGGAAACACCGGGGAGCTGTTTTTT	CASTKWDGNTGELFF
-	TRBV6-6	12	-	TRBJ1-2	TGTGCCAGCAGTAGACGTAACTATGGCTACACCTTC	CASSRRNYGYTF
many	TRBV29-1	13	-	TRBJ2-5	TGCAGCGTTGTTAGGATTCTCCAAGAGACCCAGTACTTC	CSVVRILQETQYF
many	TRBV20-1	12	-	TRBJ2-7	TGCAGTGCTGACACAGGGTTCCCCGAGCAGTACTTC	CSADTGFPEQYF
many	TRBV6-2/TRBV6-3	16	TRBD1	TRBJ2-5	TGTGCCAGCAGTTACTACGGACAGGGACCCGCTGAGACCCAGTACTTC	CASSYYGQGPAETQYF